This T cell receptor beta chain was recovered during a study of early T cells in non-severe SARS-CoV-2 infection. Germline V gives CDR1 SEHNR, CDR2 FQNEAQ (reference sequence). CDR3 length: 14 amino acids. Trimming pared 5 bases from V and 1 base from J, leaving 9 bases between. This clonotype was counted between two and nine times. Researchers attached unique molecular identifiers to individual cDNA molecules. Using its own MiXCR run on the 5' RACE reads, TCRdb lists one record per CDR3 protein. The profile shows roughly 45,000 distinct CDR3 sequences, approximately 12% of them singletons. The receptor's source is an adult who was a healthcare worker with PCR-confirmed SARS-CoV-2 infection or an uninfected control (not recorded which). The chain carries TRBV7-9 and TRBJ1-5; D ambiguous. The source material was whole blood. The chain's CDR3 is CASSPVTSNQPQHF. In DNA form, the CDR3 reads TGTGCCAGCAGCCCTGTTACGAGCAATCAGCCCCAGCATTTT.